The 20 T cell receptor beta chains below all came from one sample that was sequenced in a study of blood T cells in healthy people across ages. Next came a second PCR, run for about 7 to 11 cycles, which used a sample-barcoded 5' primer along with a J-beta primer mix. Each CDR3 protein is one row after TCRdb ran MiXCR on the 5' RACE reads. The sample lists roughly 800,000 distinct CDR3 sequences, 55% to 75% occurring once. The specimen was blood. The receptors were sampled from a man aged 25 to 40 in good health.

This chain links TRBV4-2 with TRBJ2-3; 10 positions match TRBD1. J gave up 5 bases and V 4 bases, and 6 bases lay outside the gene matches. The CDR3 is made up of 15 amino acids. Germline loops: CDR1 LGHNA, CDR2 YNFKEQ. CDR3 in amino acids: CASSPVGQGEDTQYF. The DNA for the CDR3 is TGTGCCAGCAGCCCCGTAGGACAGGGGGAAGATACGCAGTATTTT.

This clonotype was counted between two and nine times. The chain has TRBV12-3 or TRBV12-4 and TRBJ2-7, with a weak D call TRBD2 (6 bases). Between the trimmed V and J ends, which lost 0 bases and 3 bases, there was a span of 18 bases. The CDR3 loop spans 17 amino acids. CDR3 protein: CASSLAGDSDFYYEQYF. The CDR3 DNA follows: TGTGCCAGCAGTTTAGCCGGGGACTCGGACTTCTACTACGAGCAGTACTTC.

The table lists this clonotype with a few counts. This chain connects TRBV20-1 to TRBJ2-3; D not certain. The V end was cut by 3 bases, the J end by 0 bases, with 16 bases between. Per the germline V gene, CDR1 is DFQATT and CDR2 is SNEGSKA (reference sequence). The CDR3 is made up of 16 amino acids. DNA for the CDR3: TGCAGTGCTAGTTGGACGCGACTCTCTAGCACAGATACGCAGTATTTT. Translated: CSASWTRLSSTDTQYF.

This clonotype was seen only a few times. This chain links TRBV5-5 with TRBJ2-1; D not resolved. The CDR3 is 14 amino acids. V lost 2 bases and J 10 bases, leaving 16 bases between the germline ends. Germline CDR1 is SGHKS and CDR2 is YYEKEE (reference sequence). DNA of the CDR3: TGTGCCAGCAGCTTAAAAATTCTGGGCTGGGAGCAGTTCTTC. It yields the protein CASSLKILGWEQFF.

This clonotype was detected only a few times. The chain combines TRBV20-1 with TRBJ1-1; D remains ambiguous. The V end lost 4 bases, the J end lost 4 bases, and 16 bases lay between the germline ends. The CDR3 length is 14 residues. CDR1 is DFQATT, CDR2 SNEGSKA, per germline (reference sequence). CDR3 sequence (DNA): TGCAGTGCTAACCCCGTTGAGGGCCGCACTGAAGCTTTCTTT. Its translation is CSANPVEGRTEAFF.

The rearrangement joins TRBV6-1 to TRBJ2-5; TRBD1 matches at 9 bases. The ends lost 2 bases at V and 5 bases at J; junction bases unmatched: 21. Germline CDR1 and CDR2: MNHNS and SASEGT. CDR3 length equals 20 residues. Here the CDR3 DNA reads TGTGCCAGCAGTGAAACGGTGGTCGCTACTAGGACAGGGGCGGCGGAGACCCAGTACTTC. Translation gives CASSETVVATRTGAAETQYF.

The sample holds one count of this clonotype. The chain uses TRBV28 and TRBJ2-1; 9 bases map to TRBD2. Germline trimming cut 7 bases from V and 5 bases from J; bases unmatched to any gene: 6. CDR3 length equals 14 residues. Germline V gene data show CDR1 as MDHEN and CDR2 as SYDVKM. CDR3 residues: CASKGAGGDNEQFF. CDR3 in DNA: TGTGCCAGCAAGGGAGCGGGAGGTGACAATGAGCAGTTCTTC.

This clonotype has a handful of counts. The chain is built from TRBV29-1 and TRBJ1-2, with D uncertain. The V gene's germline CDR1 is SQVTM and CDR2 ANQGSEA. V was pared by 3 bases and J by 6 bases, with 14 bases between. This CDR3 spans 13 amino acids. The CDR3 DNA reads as TGCAGCGTTGATGGGGAACGGAGTGATGGCTACACCTTC. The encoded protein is CSVDGERSDGYTF. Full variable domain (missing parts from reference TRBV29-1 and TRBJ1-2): SAVISQKPSRDICQRGTSLTIQCQVDSQVTMMFWYRQQPGQSLTLIATANQGSEATYESGFVIDKFPISRPNLTFSTLTVSNMSPEDSSIYLCSVDGERSDGYTFGSGTRLTVV.

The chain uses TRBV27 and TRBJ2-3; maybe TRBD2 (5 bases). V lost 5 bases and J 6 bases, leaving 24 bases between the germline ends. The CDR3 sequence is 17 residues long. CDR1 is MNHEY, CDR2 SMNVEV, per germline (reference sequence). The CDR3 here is CASSRTPPPAGLDTQYF. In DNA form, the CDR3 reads TGTGCCAGCAGTCGAACCCCCCCCCCGGCGGGTCTGGATACGCAGTATTTT.

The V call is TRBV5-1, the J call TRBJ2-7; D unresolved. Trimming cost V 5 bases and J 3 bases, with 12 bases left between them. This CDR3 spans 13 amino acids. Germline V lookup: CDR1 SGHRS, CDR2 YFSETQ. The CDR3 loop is CASRPDVIYEQYF. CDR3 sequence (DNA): TGCGCCAGCAGGCCGGATGTTATCTACGAGCAGTACTTC. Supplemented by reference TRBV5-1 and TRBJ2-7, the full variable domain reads KAGVTQTPRYLIKTRGQQVTLSCSPISGHRSVSWYQQTPGQGLQFLFEYFSETQRNKGNFPGRFSGRQFSNSRSEMNVSTLELGDSALYLCASRPDVIYEQYFGPGTRLTVT.

CDR3 in amino acids: CAGCGRDNHRGETQYF. The CDR3 DNA reads as TGTGCCGGCTGCGGCAGGGACAACCATCGGGGGGAGACCCAGTACTTC. This sequence joins TRBV6-6 and TRBJ2-7; D may correspond to TRBD1 or TRBD2 (6 bases each). The J call may not be correct, given that the DNA end is closer to TRBJ2-5. CDR1 MNHNY and CDR2 SVGAGI come from the germline V gene (reference sequence). The CDR3 contains 16 residues.

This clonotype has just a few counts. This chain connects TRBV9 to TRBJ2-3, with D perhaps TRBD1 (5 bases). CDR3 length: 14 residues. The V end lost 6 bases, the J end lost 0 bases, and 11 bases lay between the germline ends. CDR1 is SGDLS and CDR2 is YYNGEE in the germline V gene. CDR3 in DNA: TGTGCCAGCAAAGGACAAATCAGCACAGATACGCAGTATTTT. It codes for CASKGQISTDTQYF.

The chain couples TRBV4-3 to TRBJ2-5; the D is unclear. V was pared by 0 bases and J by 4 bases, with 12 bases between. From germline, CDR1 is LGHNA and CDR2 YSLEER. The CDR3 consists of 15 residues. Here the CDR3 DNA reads TGCGCCAGCAGCCAAGATCGCGGACCCCTAGAGACCCAGTACTTC. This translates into CASSQDRGPLETQYF.

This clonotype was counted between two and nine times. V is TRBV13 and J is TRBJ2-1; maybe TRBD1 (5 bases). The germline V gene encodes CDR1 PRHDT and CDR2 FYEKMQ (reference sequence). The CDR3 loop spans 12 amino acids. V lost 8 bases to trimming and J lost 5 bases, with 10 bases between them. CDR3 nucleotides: TGTGCCAGCCCTGACAGCCACAATGAGCAGTTCTTC. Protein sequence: CASPDSHNEQFF.

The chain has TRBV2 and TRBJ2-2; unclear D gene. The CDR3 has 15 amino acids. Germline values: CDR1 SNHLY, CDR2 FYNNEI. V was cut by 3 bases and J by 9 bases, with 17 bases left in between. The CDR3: CASSEILFLHRELFF. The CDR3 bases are TGTGCCAGCAGTGAGATTCTTTTTCTGCACCGGGAGCTGTTTTTT.

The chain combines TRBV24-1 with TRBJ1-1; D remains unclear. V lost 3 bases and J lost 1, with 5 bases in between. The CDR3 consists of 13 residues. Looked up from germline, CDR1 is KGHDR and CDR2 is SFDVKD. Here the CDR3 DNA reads TGTGCCACCAGTGATGCAGAGAACACTGAAGCTTTCTTT. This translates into CATSDAENTEAFF.

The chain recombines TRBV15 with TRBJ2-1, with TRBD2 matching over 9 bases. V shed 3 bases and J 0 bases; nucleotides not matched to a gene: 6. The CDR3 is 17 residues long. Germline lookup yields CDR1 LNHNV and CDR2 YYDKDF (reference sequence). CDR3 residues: CATSSDSGLASYNEQFF. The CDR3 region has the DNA TGTGCCACCAGCAGTGACTCGGGACTAGCCTCCTACAATGAGCAGTTCTTC.

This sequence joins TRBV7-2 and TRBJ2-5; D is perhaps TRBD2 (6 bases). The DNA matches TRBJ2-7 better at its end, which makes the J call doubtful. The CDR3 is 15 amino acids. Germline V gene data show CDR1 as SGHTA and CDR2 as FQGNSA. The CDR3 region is CASSLRRDPTYEQYF. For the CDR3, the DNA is TGTGCCAGCAGCTTAAGGCGGGATCCAACCTACGAGCAGTACTTC.

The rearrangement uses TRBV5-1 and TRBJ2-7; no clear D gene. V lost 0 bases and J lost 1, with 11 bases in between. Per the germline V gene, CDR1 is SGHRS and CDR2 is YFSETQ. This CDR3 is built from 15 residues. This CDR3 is CASSLGWSDSYEQYF. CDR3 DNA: TGCGCCAGCAGCTTGGGGTGGTCGGATTCCTACGAGCAGTACTTC.

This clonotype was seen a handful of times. CDR3 sequence (DNA): TGCAGCGCCGGTAGGGATAGCGAACTGTTTTTT. Translated: CSAGRDSELFF. The gene calls are TRBV29-1 and TRBJ1-4; D remains unclear. This CDR3 is 11 amino acids long. Germline-derived CDR1 and CDR2 are SQVTM and ANQGSEA. Trimming took off 7 bases at V and 12 bases at J, with 15 bases between the two ends.